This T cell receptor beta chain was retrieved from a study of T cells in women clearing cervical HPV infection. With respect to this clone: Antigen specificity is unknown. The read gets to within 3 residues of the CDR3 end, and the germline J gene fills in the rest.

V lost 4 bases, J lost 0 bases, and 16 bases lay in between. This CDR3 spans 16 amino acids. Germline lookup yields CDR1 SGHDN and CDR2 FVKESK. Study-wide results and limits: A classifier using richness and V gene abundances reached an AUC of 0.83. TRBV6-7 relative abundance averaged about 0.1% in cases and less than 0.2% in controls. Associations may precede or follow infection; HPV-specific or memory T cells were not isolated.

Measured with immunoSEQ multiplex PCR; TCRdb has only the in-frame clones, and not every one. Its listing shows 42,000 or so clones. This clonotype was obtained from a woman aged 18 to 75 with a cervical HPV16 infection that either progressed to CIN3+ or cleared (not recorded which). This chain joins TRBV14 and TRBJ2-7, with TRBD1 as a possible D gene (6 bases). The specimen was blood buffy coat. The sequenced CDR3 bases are TGTGCCAGCAGCCCAAATCGCGGACAGAGCTCCTACGAG. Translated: CASSPNRGQSSYE. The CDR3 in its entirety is CASSPNRGQSSYEQYF.